The rows below give T cell receptor beta chains drawn from one sample of a study of blood T cell repertoires in COVID-19. Here immunoSEQ multiplex PCR was the method, and the copy in TCRdb shows in-frame clones only, minus some. In the table there are about 270,000 clones, less than 90% of which are singletons. The specimen was PBMCs or T cells enriched from blood (not recorded which). These receptors all come from a woman aged 50 to 65 who had recovered from COVID-19. The CDR3 runs from the conserved cysteine through the conserved F or W. D genes are given only for firm matches. Clone size appears in some rows only: once, few, many, or a class for an expanded clone.

d_gene	abundance	v_gene	j_gene	CDR3aa	CDR3nt
.	.	TRBV30	TRBJ2-3	CAWGSETTDTQYF	TGTGCCTGGGGCAGCGAGACCACAGATACGCAGTATTTT
TRBD1	.	TRBV14	TRBJ2-3	CASSPRQGRTDTQYF	TGTGCCAGCAGCCCCCGACAGGGAAGAACAGATACGCAGTATTTT
TRBD1	.	TRBV28	TRBJ2-7	CASRTGVSYEQYF	TGTGCCAGCCGGACAGGAGTCTCCTACGAGCAGTACTTC
.	.	TRBV7-2	TRBJ1-5	CASSLLGFDQPQHF	TGTGCCAGCAGCTTACTCGGGTTTGATCAGCCCCAGCATTTT
.	once	TRBV6-5	TRBJ1-2	CASRTGHHYGYTF	TGTGCCAGCCGGACGGGACACCACTATGGCTACACCTTC
.	.	TRBV19	TRBJ2-1	CASSIQITSDEQFF	TGTGCCAGTAGTATCCAAATAACAAGCGATGAGCAGTTCTTC
.	.	TRBV5-6	TRBJ1-1	CASSLEGRGTEAFF	TGTGCCAGCAGCTTGGAGGGGCGGGGCACTGAAGCTTTCTTT
TRBD1	.	TRBV27	TRBJ1-6	CASSLEGGAGFNSPLHF	TGTGCCAGCAGTTTGGAAGGGGGCGCGGGATTTAATTCACCCCTCCACTTT
TRBD2	.	TRBV27	TRBJ2-3	CASSLSPRAGREETDTQYF	TGTGCCAGCAGTTTATCCCCCAGAGCGGGAAGGGAAGAAACAGATACGCAGTATTTT
TRBD2	.	TRBV6-5	TRBJ2-5	CASSRLAGGRETQYF	TGTGCCAGCAGTAGACTAGCGGGAGGAAGAGAGACCCAGTACTTC
.	.	TRBV30	TRBJ1-1	CAWSKGGTEAFF	TGTGCCTGGAGTAAAGGGGGTACTGAAGCTTTCTTT
TRBD1	.	TRBV7-6	TRBJ2-2	CASSLRTGGRNTGELFF	TGTGCCAGCAGCTTAAGGACAGGGGGCCGGAACACCGGGGAGCTGTTTTTT
TRBD1	.	TRBV7-9	TRBJ2-7	CASSQTRTGDEQYF	TGTGCCAGCAGCCAAACCCGGACAGGGGACGAGCAGTACTTC
TRBD1	.	TRBV19	TRBJ1-6	CASRSRDRGIFRNSPLHF	TGTGCCAGTAGGTCCCGGGACAGGGGGATTTTTAGGAATTCACCCCTCCACTTT
.	.	TRBV13	TRBJ1-1	CASSLLTGFSEAFF	TGTGCCAGCAGCTTACTTACAGGGTTTTCTGAAGCTTTCTTT
.	once	TRBV4-3	TRBJ1-5	CASSADQQGTQPQHF	TGCGCCAGCAGCGCAGACCAGCAGGGGACTCAGCCCCAGCATTTT
.	.	TRBV11-2	TRBJ2-1	CASSTRTGPTYNEQFF	TGTGCCAGCAGCACCCGCACAGGGCCGACCTACAATGAGCAGTTCTTC
.	few	TRBV9	TRBJ1-1	CASSVSPGDTEAFF	TGTGCCAGCAGCGTATCCCCGGGGGACACTGAAGCTTTCTTT
.	.	TRBV7-9	TRBJ1-6	CASSFEQGGSPLHF	TGTGCCAGCAGCTTCGAGCAGGGAGGTTCACCCCTCCACTTT
.	.	TRBV7-8	TRBJ1-1	CASSLVITEAFF	TGTGCCAGCAGCTTAGTTATCACTGAAGCTTTCTTT
.	.	TRBV5-4	TRBJ1-6	CASSLASRGNSPLHF	TGTGCCAGCAGCTTGGCGTCCAGGGGTAATTCACCCCTCCACTTT
.	.	TRBV6-5	TRBJ1-5	CASRTENQPQHF	TGTGCCAGCAGGACAGAAAATCAGCCCCAGCATTTT
TRBD1	.	TRBV5-1	TRBJ1-4	CASSLDRGSEKLFF	TGCGCCAGCAGCTTGGACAGGGGGAGTGAAAAACTGTTTTTT
.	.	TRBV3-1/TRBV3-2	TRBJ2-7	CASSQRQVVEQYF	TGTGCCAGCAGCCAAAGACAGGTCGTCGAGCAGTACTTC
.	.	TRBV5-8	TRBJ1-5	CASSLAGQGYQPQHF	TGTGCCAGCAGCTTGGCCGGCCAGGGATATCAGCCCCAGCATTTT
TRBD1	.	TRBV24-1	TRBJ2-7	CATSETPGQGPSYEQYF	TGTGCCACCAGTGAAACCCCGGGACAGGGACCGTCCTACGAGCAGTACTTC
TRBD1	once	TRBV3-1/TRBV3-2	TRBJ2-7	CASSQDGAGGSEQYF	TGTGCCAGCAGCCAAGACGGGGCAGGGGGCAGCGAGCAGTACTTC
.	.	TRBV9	TRBJ1-4	CASSPSSRVEKLFF	TGTGCCAGCAGCCCCAGTAGTCGGGTTGAAAAACTGTTTTTT
TRBD2	.	TRBV12-5	TRBJ2-7	CASGLGTSGSGEQYF	TGTGCTAGTGGTTTGGGGACTAGCGGGAGTGGCGAGCAGTACTTC
.	.	TRBV27	TRBJ2-7	CASSSVNRAGSYEQYF	TGTGCCAGCAGCTCAGTAAACAGGGCAGGTTCCTACGAGCAGTACTTC
.	.	TRBV4-2	TRBJ1-2	CASRFGGSNYGYTF	TGTGCCAGCAGATTCGGCGGGTCTAACTATGGCTACACCTTC
.	.	TRBV24-1	TRBJ2-7	CATSDSSYEQYF	TGTGCCACCAGTGACTCCTCCTACGAGCAGTACTTC
TRBD1	.	TRBV28	TRBJ2-3	CASRSNRGRVDTQYF	TGTGCCAGCAGATCCAACAGGGGGCGGGTAGATACGCAGTATTTT
TRBD2	.	TRBV5-4	TRBJ2-1	CASTRLAGGYQPGLNEQFF	TGTGCCAGCACCAGACTAGCGGGAGGGTACCAACCGGGCCTAAATGAGCAGTTCTTC
.	once	TRBV5-6	TRBJ1-1	CASSKARGVVDAAFF	TGTGCCAGCAGTAAAGCACGGGGTGTCGTCGATGCGGCTTTCTTT
TRBD1	.	TRBV18	TRBJ1-5	CASSPPKTGFRWSNQPQHF	TGTGCCAGCTCACCACCAAAGACAGGGTTTCGGTGGAGCAATCAGCCCCAGCATTTT